Below, 29 T cell receptor beta chains from the same sample are listed, as sequenced in a study of cytomegalovirus exposure and HLA in healthy donors. Primers for the PCR totalled 60 Vbeta and 13 Jbeta. Here immunoSEQ multiplex PCR was the method, and the copy in TCRdb shows in-frame clones only, minus some. The table has approximately 120,000 clones, 77% seen once. Sequenced sample: PBMCs. These receptors originate from a woman aged 40 to 50 in good health and CMV-seropositive.

The CDR3 region has the DNA TGTGCCAGCAGTGCGTTGGGAGGGATTCAAGAGACCCAGTACTTC. Protein product: CASSALGGIQETQYF. This chain links TRBV6-6 with TRBJ2-5; 7 bases align to TRBD2. In germline, CDR1 is MNHNY, CDR2 SVGAGI (reference sequence). The CDR3 length is 15 residues. V was clipped by 5 bases and J by 2 bases; unmatched bases: 8.

The J gene is TRBJ2-5, the V gene TRBV4-1; D not resolved. V was clipped by 2 bases and J by 4 bases, with 8 bases between them. This CDR3 region has 13 residues. The germline gives CDR1 MGHRA, CDR2 YSYEKL. The CDR3 region is CASSQMTGETQYF. CDR3 DNA sequence: TGCGCCAGCAGCCAAATGACGGGAGAGACCCAGTACTTC.

The V call is TRBV2, the J call TRBJ2-7; 10 bases fit TRBD1. V lost 5 bases to trimming and J lost 3 bases; unmatched junction nucleotides: 1. The CDR3 runs to 13 residues. Germline values: CDR1 SNHLY, CDR2 FYNNEI. CDR3: CASSRTGGYEQYF. CDR3 DNA sequence: TGTGCCAGCAGTAGGACAGGGGGCTACGAGCAGTACTTC.

This rearrangement joins TRBV5-4 to TRBJ2-2, with TRBD1 matching over 7 bases. This CDR3 is 16 amino acids long. Germline V gene sequence: CDR1 SGHNT, CDR2 YYREEE (reference sequence). The V gene end was trimmed by 4 bases and the J gene end by 4 bases; junction bases not matched to a gene: 10. The CDR3 sequence is CASSPRRGTVTGELFF. CDR3 DNA sequence: TGTGCCAGCAGCCCAAGAAGGGGGACAGTCACCGGGGAGCTGTTTTTT.

This sequence joins TRBV5-1 and TRBJ2-2, with TRBD1 matching over 7 bases. V was pared by 2 bases and J by 2 bases, with 3 bases of the junction left unmatched. The germline CDR1 and CDR2 sequences are SGHRS and YFSETQ. CDR3 length: 15 amino acids. CDR3 protein: CASSLRQGNTGELFF. The CDR3 coding sequence is TGCGCCAGCAGCTTACGACAGGGCAACACCGGGGAGCTGTTTTTT.

The chain links TRBV30 to TRBJ2-7; no firm D call. The CDR3 length is 11 residues. V gave up 0 bases and J gave up 6 bases, with 6 bases separating them. Germline lookup yields CDR1 GTSNPN and CDR2 SVGIG (reference sequence). For the CDR3, the DNA is TGTGCCTGGAGTGTACAATCCGAGCAGTACTTC. Amino acid sequence: CAWSVQSEQYF.

The genes are TRBV28 and TRBJ2-1; D is possibly TRBD2 (5 bases). Trimming removed 11 bases from V and 2 bases from J, with 7 bases in between. Per the germline V gene, CDR1 is MDHEN and CDR2 is SYDVKM. The CDR3 is 11 residues long. The CDR3 sequence: CAVGAYNEQFF. The DNA for the CDR3 is TGTGCCGTCGGGGCCTACAATGAGCAGTTCTTC.

The chain joins TRBV29-1 to TRBJ1-2; D might be TRBD1 (5 bases). With 7 bases removed from V and 8 bases from J, the gap between germline ends came to 20 bases. The CDR3 is made up of 13 amino acids. Germline CDR1 reads SQVTM; CDR2 reads ANQGSEA. Here the CDR3 reads CSARGDGAGGYTF. The CDR3 DNA reads TGCAGCGCCCGAGGGGACGGGGCGGGGGGCTACACCTTC.

The J gene is TRBJ2-7, the V gene TRBV20-1; possible D gene TRBD2, 6 bases. Per the germline V gene, CDR1 is DFQATT and CDR2 is SNEGSKA (reference sequence). Trimming took off 5 bases at V and 12 bases at J, with 17 bases between the two ends. The CDR3 sequence is 11 residues long. The CDR3 sequence: CSADLWGGLYF. DNA for the CDR3: TGCAGTGCTGACCTCTGGGGAGGTCTGTACTTC.

The chain joins TRBV9 to TRBJ2-1; TRBD2 is a possible D gene (6 bases). V lost 0 bases, J lost 0 bases, and 7 bases lay in between. This CDR3 has 15 amino acids. Germline CDR1 SGDLS, CDR2 YYNGEE. CDR3 residues: CASSVGGDSYNEQFF. The DNA for the CDR3 is TGTGCCAGCAGCGTAGGCGGGGACTCCTACAATGAGCAGTTCTTC.

By frequency in the sample, this clone is medium-sized. The chain has TRBV16 and TRBJ1-2; D is ambiguous. Germline values: CDR1 KGHSY, CDR2 FQNENV. The CDR3 runs to 14 residues. V was trimmed by 1 base and J by 4 bases, leaving 10 bases between them. In nucleotides, the CDR3 is TGTGCCAGCAGCCAATACGAGGGAGGCTATGGCTACACCTTC. Translating gives CASSQYEGGYGYTF.

In nucleotides, the CDR3 is TGTGCCAGCAGCGTAGAGCGGACTAGCGGGACTAGCACAGATACGCAGTATTTT. Amino acid sequence: CASSVERTSGTSTDTQYF. The chain employs TRBV9 and TRBJ2-3; 12 positions agree with TRBD2. The CDR3 runs to 18 residues. The ends lost 0 bases at V and 0 bases at J; junction bases unmatched: 5. From germline, CDR1 is SGDLS and CDR2 YYNGEE.

The chain carries TRBV15 and TRBJ2-1; 8 positions agree with TRBD1. Germline values: CDR1 LNHNV, CDR2 YYDKDF (reference sequence). The J segment lost 0 bases and the V segment lost 5 bases, leaving 0 bases of the junction unmatched. The CDR3 has 14 amino acids. CDR3 in amino acids: CATSQGASYNEQFF. The DNA for the CDR3 is TGTGCCACCAGCCAGGGGGCCTCCTACAATGAGCAGTTCTTC.

This chain uses TRBV19 with TRBJ1-2, with D hard to call. This CDR3 has 15 residues. CDR1 is LNHDA, CDR2 SQIVND, per germline (reference sequence). V was pared by 6 bases and J by 8 bases, with 22 bases between. The CDR3 is CASRRASADLEGYTF. DNA for the CDR3: TGTGCCAGTAGGAGGGCGTCGGCGGACCTAGAAGGCTACACCTTC.

Remarks on this clone: The same CDR3 is also encoded by other DNA sequences in this sample. The chain uses TRBV5-1 and TRBJ2-2, with TRBD2 identical over 10 bases. CDR3 length: 15 residues. The ends lost 1 base at V and 5 bases at J; junction bases unmatched: 2. Per the germline V gene, CDR1 is SGHRS and CDR2 is YFSETQ. CDR3 amino acids: CASSLLAGGTGELFF. CDR3 bases: TGCGCCAGCAGCTTGTTAGCGGGAGGTACCGGGGAGCTGTTTTTT. The variable domain in full, completed from reference TRBV5-1 and TRBJ2-2, reads KAGVTQTPRYLIKTRGQQVTLSCSPISGHRSVSWYQQTPGQGLQFLFEYFSETQRNKGNFPGRFSGRQFSNSRSEMNVSTLELGDSALYLCASSLLAGGTGELFFGEGSRLTVL.

The CDR3 bases are TGCGCCAGCAGCTTGGAGGGGACAGTTGGTTGGGAGACCCAGTACTTC. Translation gives CASSLEGTVGWETQYF. The rearrangement uses TRBV5-1 and TRBJ2-5, with 7 bases that match TRBD1. V was pared by 0 bases and J by 5 bases, with 10 bases of the junction left unmatched. This CDR3 is 16 amino acids long. Per germline, CDR1 SGHRS and CDR2 YFSETQ.

The table lists this clone with a count of one. The CDR3 nucleotides are TGTGCCAGCAGCTTGGGGGGCGGGAGGGCCTTGAACGAGCAGTACTTC. Translating gives CASSLGGGRALNEQYF. The chain is built from TRBV5-4 and TRBJ2-7, with 9 bases identical to TRBD2. The ends lost 0 bases at V and 5 bases at J; junction bases unmatched: 9. There are 16 residues in the CDR3. Per the germline V gene, CDR1 is SGHNT and CDR2 is YYREEE (reference sequence).

This chain uses TRBV7-9 with TRBJ2-7; 9 nucleotides line up with TRBD1. Germline-derived CDR1 and CDR2 are SEHNR and FQNEAQ (reference sequence). The CDR3 length is 16 residues. J lost 3 bases, V lost 1 base, and 7 bases had no gene match. CDR3: CASSLGLGTGSYEQYF. The CDR3 DNA is TGTGCCAGCAGCTTAGGGCTTGGGACAGGGAGCTACGAGCAGTACTTC.

The rearrangement uses TRBV4-2 and TRBJ2-1; 10 nucleotides align to TRBD2. J was trimmed by 2 bases and V by 5 bases; bases with no gene match: 6. This CDR3 spans 16 amino acids. Looked up from germline, CDR1 is LGHNA and CDR2 is YNFKEQ. CDR3 residues: CASSSRTSGAYNEQFF. The CDR3, as DNA: TGTGCCAGCAGCTCTCGTACTAGCGGGGCCTACAATGAGCAGTTCTTC.

The chain is built from TRBV7-2 and TRBJ1-3, with a possible D match to TRBD1 (5 bases). This CDR3 is 19 amino acids long. Germline lookup yields CDR1 SGHTA and CDR2 FQGNSA. Between the trimmed V and J ends, which lost 0 bases and 0 bases, there was a span of 18 bases. The CDR3 DNA reads as TGTGCCAGCAGCTTAGCGGGAGGACGGGGGAGGGGCTCTGGAAACACCATATATTTT. Amino acids: CASSLAGGRGRGSGNTIYF.

This clone has a handful of counts. V is TRBV7-9 and J is TRBJ2-7; possibly TRBD1 for D (6 bases). The germline V gene has CDR1 SEHNR and CDR2 FQNEAQ (reference sequence). Trimming took 6 bases from V and 7 from J, leaving 16 bases between them. The CDR3 length is 13 residues. The CDR3 loop reads CASSIPGVVEQYF. CDR3 bases: TGTGCCAGCAGTATCCCAGGGGTGGTGGAGCAGTACTTC.

V and J are TRBV19 and TRBJ2-4; a possible D gene is TRBD2 (6 bases). The CDR3 has 15 amino acids. Germline V gene sequence: CDR1 LNHDA, CDR2 SQIVND (reference sequence). V shed 1 base and J shed 0 bases, with 7 bases lying between them. CDR3 region: CASSIGGTAKNIQYF. The CDR3 DNA is TGTGCCAGTAGTATAGGCGGGACAGCCAAAAACATTCAGTACTTC.

The rearrangement links TRBV28 to TRBJ2-7, with 12 bases identical to TRBD2. CDR1 MDHEN and CDR2 SYDVKM come from the germline V gene. Unmatched junction bases numbered 2, after V lost 3 bases and J lost 5 bases. The CDR3 has 14 residues. The CDR3 DNA reads as TGTGCCAGCAGTTTGGGACTAGCGGGTGACGAGCAGTACTTC. This codes for CASSLGLAGDEQYF.

The count of this clone is one. V usage is TRBV5-6 and J usage is TRBJ2-5, with D perhaps TRBD2 (5 bases). Germline V lookup: CDR1 SGHDT, CDR2 YYEEEE. The CDR3 extends over 16 amino acids. With 0 bases removed from V and 5 bases from J, the gap between germline ends came to 17 bases. The CDR3 nucleotides read TGTGCCAGCAGCTTGGGGAGCGGAGGTGGGTGGGAGACCCAGTACTTC. Translated: CASSLGSGGGWETQYF.

The genes are TRBV5-4 and TRBJ2-7, with TRBD2 as a possible D gene (6 bases). V was clipped by 4 bases and J by 5 bases, with 16 bases between them. The CDR3 has 14 residues. Germline CDR1 and CDR2: SGHNT and YYREEE (reference sequence). The CDR3 protein is CASSTSLASHEQYF. The CDR3, as DNA: TGTGCCAGCAGCACGAGTCTAGCGAGCCACGAGCAGTACTTC.

The sample holds a few counts of this clone. This chain uses TRBV7-2 with TRBJ2-5; 8 bases map to TRBD2. This CDR3 is 15 amino acids long. J was trimmed by 1 base and V by 5 bases; bases with no gene match: 6. The germline CDR1 and CDR2 sequences are SGHTA and FQGNSA. The CDR3 protein is CASSSRTSLQETQYF. The CDR3 DNA sequence: TGTGCCAGCAGCAGCCGGACTAGCCTCCAAGAGACCCAGTACTTC.

This clone was seen only once. The chain links TRBV9 to TRBJ2-7; maybe TRBD1 (6 bases). Trimming removed 7 bases at V and 2 bases at J, with 16 bases between. The germline V gene encodes CDR1 SGDLS and CDR2 YYNGEE. This CDR3 is 14 amino acids long. The CDR3 nucleotides are TGTGCCAGCTCGTTGAGACAGGCTGCCTACGAGCAGTACTTC. Translated: CASSLRQAAYEQYF.

This chain connects TRBV27 to TRBJ2-1; 12 nucleotides align to TRBD2. The germline V gene encodes CDR1 MNHEY and CDR2 SMNVEV (reference sequence). Germline trimming cut 4 bases from V and 6 bases from J; bases unmatched to any gene: 4. This CDR3 has 15 amino acids. CDR3 amino acids: CASSSETSGSNEQFF. CDR3 nucleotide sequence: TGTGCCAGCAGTTCGGAGACTAGCGGGAGCAATGAGCAGTTCTTC.

The chain links TRBV21-1 to TRBJ1-6; the listed D gene, TRBD1, was not tested against the DNA. TRBV21-1 is a recognized pseudogene. The CDR3 covers 18 residues. CDR3 residues: CASSKGTGCSSYNSPLHF. DNA for the CDR3: TGTGCCAGCAGCAAAGGGACAGGGTGTAGCTCCTATAATTCACCCCTCCACTTT.